These 21 T cell receptor beta chains were all obtained from the same sample, sequenced in a study of cytomegalovirus exposure and HLA in healthy donors. Researchers ran the PCR with 60 Vbeta and 13 Jbeta primers. The repertoire was sequenced with immunoSEQ multiplex PCR; TCRdb's copy has only in-frame clones and lacks some. The data show around 100,000 clones, around 70% seen once. The sample was PBMCs. The receptor source for this set is a man in his forties in good health and CMV-seropositive.

This clone has just a few counts. The chain has TRBV5-1 and TRBJ2-3; D gene uncertain. The CDR3 loop spans 13 amino acids. Germline CDR1 reads SGHRS; CDR2 reads YFSETQ. V was shortened by 5 bases and J by 4 bases, with 11 bases between the two germline ends. CDR3 protein: CASRSSSADTQYF. As DNA, the CDR3 is TGCGCCAGCAGGTCGAGCTCCGCAGATACGCAGTATTTT.

This clone has a single count. The chain couples TRBV10-3 to TRBJ1-2; 7 positions match TRBD1. Per germline, CDR1 ENHRY and CDR2 SYGVKD. Trimming at V came to 6 bases and at J to 5 bases, leaving 12 bases not matched to a gene. This CDR3 has 15 residues. The CDR3 coding sequence is TGTGCCATCAGGACCGGGACAGAGGAAACTTATGGCTACACCTTC. This encodes CAIRTGTEETYGYTF.

The chain is built from TRBV4-1 and TRBJ1-1; unclear D gene. V was pared by 4 bases and J by 1 base, with 7 bases between. The CDR3 consists of 13 residues. Germline assignment: CDR1 MGHRA and CDR2 YSYEKL. The DNA of the CDR3 is TGCGCCAGCAGCCCGGGGTCGAACACTGAAGCTTTCTTT. Its protein product is CASSPGSNTEAFF.

In its sample, this clone ranks as medium-sized. The chain employs TRBV4-1 and TRBJ1-1, with 8 bases matching TRBD1. V lost 5 bases, J lost 0 bases, and 5 bases stayed unmatched. This CDR3 has 15 residues. Germline loops: CDR1 MGHRA, CDR2 YSYEKL. The CDR3 DNA follows: TGCGCCAGCAGCTGGCGGACAGGGATGAACACTGAAGCTTTCTTT. Protein: CASSWRTGMNTEAFF.

This rearrangement joins TRBV7-2 to TRBJ2-3, with TRBD2 matching over 11 bases. The CDR3 is 15 residues long. J was trimmed by 3 bases and V by 3 bases; bases with no gene match: 2. Germline CDR1 reads SGHTA; CDR2 reads FQGNSA. The CDR3 nucleotides read TGTGCCAGCAGCTTGACTAGCGGGATTACAGATACGCAGTATTTT. Translation gives CASSLTSGITDTQYF.

The V call is TRBV5-1, the J call TRBJ1-2; D is perhaps TRBD1 (5 bases). CDR3 length: 13 amino acids. The V gene's germline CDR1 is SGHRS and CDR2 YFSETQ. Trimming removed 7 bases from V and 0 bases from J, with 10 bases in between. CDR3 DNA sequence: TGCGCCAGCTCCACGGGGGCTAACTATGGCTACACCTTC. Translated: CASSTGANYGYTF.

The chain links TRBV15 to TRBJ2-1, with 7 bases identical to TRBD2. CDR1 and CDR2 (germline): LNHNV, YYDKDF (reference sequence). With 5 bases clipped from V and 7 bases from J, the junction kept 8 bases outside the gene matches. This CDR3 spans 14 amino acids. CDR3 DNA: TGTGCCACCAGCGCGGCGGGAGTGGGGAATGAGCAGTTCTTC. As protein: CATSAAGVGNEQFF.

In this sample, this clone turned up once. The chain combines TRBV19 with TRBJ2-1, with D maybe TRBD2 (7 bases). This CDR3 region has 17 residues. With 3 bases removed from V and 0 bases from J, the gap between germline ends came to 15 bases. The germline V gene has CDR1 LNHDA and CDR2 SQIVND (reference sequence). CDR3 sequence reads: CASSIGIAGASYNEQFF. The CDR3 DNA is TGTGCCAGTAGTATCGGTATCGCGGGGGCCTCCTACAATGAGCAGTTCTTC.

This chain links TRBV28 with TRBJ1-4; D is perhaps TRBD1 (5 bases). This CDR3 has 14 amino acids. Trimming cost V 3 bases and J 8 bases, with 13 bases left between them. Germline V CDR1 and CDR2: MDHEN, SYDVKM. Here the CDR3 reads CASSLGSRAEKLFF. CDR3 bases: TGTGCCAGCAGTTTGGGGTCCAGGGCCGAAAAACTGTTTTTT. Together with reference TRBV28 and TRBJ1-4, the CDR3 gives the full variable domain: DVKVTQSSRYLVKRTGEKVFLECVQDMDHENMFWYRQDPGLGLRLIYFSYDVKMKEKGDIPEGYSVSREKKERFSLILESASTNQTSMYLCASSLGSRAEKLFFGSGTQLSVL.

There are a few counts of this clone. The chain is built from TRBV10-1 and TRBJ2-5; maybe TRBD2 (7 bases). Germline CDR1 WNHNN, CDR2 SYGVQD (reference sequence). V was cut by 3 bases and J by 7 bases, with 21 bases left in between. The CDR3 extends over 16 amino acids. CDR3 region: CASSEAGGRGIGTQYF. The CDR3 coding sequence is TGCGCCAGCAGTGAAGCTGGAGGGAGGGGGATCGGGACCCAGTACTTC.

This clone was detected once. The rearrangement uses TRBV30 and TRBJ1-1, with D unresolved. CDR3 length equals 14 residues. V lost 2 bases, J lost 1 base, and 11 bases lay in between. CDR1 and CDR2 (germline): GTSNPN, SVGIG (reference sequence). CDR3 DNA sequence: TGTGCCTGGAGTACATTCGAGGAGAACACTGAAGCTTTCTTT. Translated: CAWSTFEENTEAFF.

CDR3 coding DNA: TGTGCCAGCAGCCAAGACCGGACTAAAGAGACCCAGTACTTC. This encodes CASSQDRTKETQYF. The chain couples TRBV14 to TRBJ2-5, with TRBD2 as a possible D gene (6 bases). This CDR3 region has 14 residues. V gave up 0 bases and J gave up 3 bases, with 8 bases separating them. Germline lookup yields CDR1 SGHDN and CDR2 FVKESK.

The chain joins TRBV4-1 to TRBJ2-1, with D perhaps TRBD2 (6 bases). V was shortened by 4 bases and J by 5 bases, with 15 bases between the two germline ends. The length of the CDR3 is 15 residues. Germline CDR1 MGHRA, CDR2 YSYEKL. As DNA, the CDR3 is TGCGCCAGCAGCCTTAACCCTGCTAGCGACAATGAGCAGTTCTTC. This gives the protein CASSLNPASDNEQFF.

This chain joins TRBV6-5 and TRBJ1-4, with D maybe TRBD1 (5 bases). The CDR3 length is 15 residues. V lost 1 base and J lost 7, with 13 bases in between. CDR1 MNHEY and CDR2 SVGAGI come from the germline V gene. CDR3 in DNA: TGTGCCAGCAGTTACTTTGGGGGGTCGGTTGAAAAACTGTTTTTT. Its protein product is CASSYFGGSVEKLFF.

The V call is TRBV6-5, the J call TRBJ2-5; 12 nucleotides line up with TRBD1. The J call may be faulty, since TRBJ2-7 better matches the DNA end. The length of the CDR3 is 15 residues. Germline V gives CDR1 MNHEY, CDR2 SVGAGI. The CDR3: CASRRGGQGAYEQYF. The CDR3 DNA reads TGTGCCAGCAGGAGGGGGGGACAGGGGGCATACGAGCAGTACTTC.

This clone was counted between two and nine times. The chain is built from TRBV30 and TRBJ2-7; D is undetermined. There are 15 residues in the CDR3. Trimming pared 1 base from V and 4 bases from J, leaving 17 bases between. Looked up from germline, CDR1 is GTSNPN and CDR2 is SVGIG (reference sequence). The CDR3: CAWSDPFQIKYEQYF. As DNA, the CDR3 is TGTGCCTGGAGTGACCCCTTCCAGATAAAGTACGAGCAGTACTTC. The full variable domain, in which reference TRBV30 and TRBJ2-7 provide the parts outside the CDR3, is SQTIHQWPATLVQPVGSPLSLECTVEGTSNPNLYWYRQAAGRGLQLLFYSVGIGQISSEVPQNLSASRPQDRQFILSSKKLLLSDSGFYLCAWSDPFQIKYEQYFGPGTRLTVT.

This clone occurred a few times. This sequence joins TRBV28 and TRBJ2-3; D remains unclear. CDR1 MDHEN and CDR2 SYDVKM come from the germline V gene. CDR3 length equals 11 residues. V was clipped by 4 bases and J by 6 bases, with 5 bases between them. The CDR3, as DNA: TGTGCCAGCAGTTCCCAGGATACGCAGTATTTT. This sequence encodes CASSSQDTQYF.

The chain has TRBV6-1 and TRBJ2-1; the match to TRBD1 covers 9 bases. The V and J ends lost 7 bases and 7 bases, in that order; junction bases with no gene match: 8. Germline V gene lookup returns CDR1 MNHNS and CDR2 SASEGT. The CDR3 has 14 amino acids. Here the CDR3 reads CASIDRGNKNEQFF. In DNA form, the CDR3 reads TGTGCCAGCATCGACAGGGGGAACAAGAATGAGCAGTTCTTC.

This clone was seen a handful of times. The gene calls are TRBV20-1 and TRBJ2-7; D call uncertain. The V and J ends lost 3 bases and 4 bases respectively, with 7 bases between them. Germline loops: CDR1 DFQATT, CDR2 SNEGSKA (reference sequence). The CDR3 is 11 residues long. As DNA, the CDR3 is TGCAGTGCTAGTGCGGAATACGAGCAGTACTTC. Protein: CSASAEYEQYF.

This chain uses TRBV10-1 with TRBJ1-1; tentatively, D is TRBD1 (5 bases). The length of the CDR3 is 13 residues. Germline V gene lookup returns CDR1 WNHNN and CDR2 SYGVQD (reference sequence). The V gene lost 5 bases and the J gene lost 0 bases, with 7 bases spanning the gap. The CDR3 is CASSWGMNTEAFF. CDR3 nucleotide sequence: TGCGCCAGCAGTTGGGGCATGAACACTGAAGCTTTCTTT.

The gene calls are TRBV19 and TRBJ1-1; TRBD1 aligns across 9 bases. In germline, CDR1 is LNHDA, CDR2 SQIVND (reference sequence). This CDR3 contains 16 residues. Unmatched junction bases numbered 16, after V lost 5 bases and J lost 9 bases. CDR3 sequence reads: CASSPSSGQGPLKAFF. For the CDR3, the DNA is TGTGCCAGTAGTCCCTCGTCAGGACAGGGGCCGCTGAAAGCTTTCTTT.